The 8 T cell receptor beta chains in this list originate from one sample, sequenced in a study of cytomegalovirus exposure and HLA in healthy donors (TCRdb year 2017). The library was produced with the immunoSEQ multiplex PCR assay. A mixture of 60 forward primers for TCR Vbeta segments and 13 reverse primers for TCR Jbeta segments was used in the multiplex PCR. TCRdb retrieved this table from immuneACCESS and kept in-frame rearrangements only. Not all clones are present; in checked studies, unresolved V genes account for under half, and no reason is known for the remainder. Here the sample has about 150,000 clones; approximately 70% occur a single time. Clones ranked in the top ten supply 1.6% of the sample. The sample comprised PBMCs. The receptors were sampled from a woman under 30 in good health and CMV-seronegative.

This rearrangement joins TRBV18 to TRBJ1-1, with D possibly TRBD1 on 5 matching bases. In germline, CDR1 is KGHSH, CDR2 LQKENI. This CDR3 has 13 residues. Trimming left V 4 bases short and J 4 bases short, with 10 bases between. The CDR3 sequence is CASSQGRATEAFF. CDR3 nucleotides: TGTGCCAGCTCACAGGGCAGGGCCACTGAAGCTTTCTTT.

This clone was seen a single time. This chain uses TRBV19 with TRBJ2-1; D is perhaps TRBD2 (5 bases). Trimming pared 7 bases from V and 4 bases from J, leaving 14 bases between. The CDR3 totals 14 residues. Per germline, CDR1 LNHDA and CDR2 SQIVND (reference sequence). The CDR3 sequence is CASIPGVGYNEQFF. In nucleotides, the CDR3 is TGTGCCAGTATCCCCGGGGTCGGTTACAATGAGCAGTTCTTC. Based on the CDR3 plus reference TRBV19 and TRBJ2-1, the full variable domain is DGGITQSPKYLFRKEGQNVTLSCEQNLNHDAMYWYRQDPGQGLRLIYYSQIVNDFQKGDIAEGYSVSREKKESFPLTVTSAQKNPTAFYLCASIPGVGYNEQFFGPGTRLTVL.

This sequence joins TRBV5-6 and TRBJ1-2; a weak D match, TRBD1 (5 bases). The ends were cut back, 0 bases at V and 4 bases at J, with 7 bases in the middle. CDR1 is SGHDT, CDR2 YYEEEE, per germline. The CDR3 spans 13 residues. The CDR3 protein is CASSLGGSYGYTF. The CDR3 DNA reads as TGTGCCAGCAGCTTGGGGGGCAGCTATGGCTACACCTTC.

This clone turned up a few times. The CDR3 is CASSGTRDRGLGTEAFF. The DNA of the CDR3 is TGTGCCAGCAGCGGGACGCGGGACAGGGGGCTCGGCACTGAAGCTTTCTTT. This sequence joins TRBV7-9 and TRBJ1-1; 12 positions match TRBD1. The V gene end was trimmed by 5 bases and the J gene end by 4 bases; junction bases not matched to a gene: 11. Germline assignment: CDR1 SEHNR and CDR2 FQNEAQ (reference sequence). There are 17 residues in the CDR3.

CDR3 nucleotide sequence: TGTGCCAGCAGTGATCTCGGACAGGGAAGACAGGATCAGCCCCAGCATTTT. Its translation is CASSDLGQGRQDQPQHF. The chain links TRBV6-1 to TRBJ1-5, with TRBD1 matching 8 bases. This CDR3 comprises 17 residues. Trimming took 3 bases from V and 5 from J; bases not matched to a gene: 12. Germline values: CDR1 MNHNS, CDR2 SASEGT.

The chain employs TRBV28 and TRBJ1-3; D not resolved. The CDR3 has 13 amino acids. V was clipped by 8 bases and J by 0 bases, with 8 bases between them. CDR1 and CDR2 (germline): MDHEN, SYDVKM. The CDR3 DNA reads as TGTGCCAGCTCGAGGGACTCTGGAAACACCATATATTTT. This codes for CASSRDSGNTIYF.

The chain combines TRBV7-6 with TRBJ2-1, with D tentatively TRBD1 (6 bases). V gave up 5 bases and J gave up 5 bases, with 10 bases separating them. Germline CDR1 reads SGHVS; CDR2 reads FNYEAQ. This CDR3 contains 13 residues. As DNA, the CDR3 is TGTGCCAGCAGCCCGGGACAAAACAATGAGCAGTTCTTC. Its translation: CASSPGQNNEQFF.

In this sample, this clone turned up a few times. This CDR3 reads CASSVGGRSTDTQYF. As DNA, the CDR3 is TGTGCCAGCAGCGTTGGTGGGAGGAGCACAGATACGCAGTATTTT. This chain links TRBV9 with TRBJ2-3; perhaps TRBD2 as D (6 bases). CDR3 length: 15 residues. Germline lookup yields CDR1 SGDLS and CDR2 YYNGEE. Trimming cost V 2 bases and J 0 bases, with 10 bases left between them.